The next 9 T cell receptor beta chains were all read from a single sample in a study of T cells expressing NK-cell markers. TCRdb reanalyzed the 5' RACE reads and collapses them to one entry per CDR3 protein, without DNA. The repertoire table contains a few hundred thousand distinct CDR3 sequences. The sample was blood T cells: a sorted CD56 or NKG2C T cell subset, CD4+ or CD8+ T cells, or bulk PBMC T cells (not recorded which). The receptors were gathered from a man younger than 35 in good health.

The J gene is TRBJ2-1, the V gene TRBV27; the D gene TCRdb calls, TRBD1, cannot be checked with no DNA. Germline V gives CDR1 MNHEY, CDR2 SMNVEV (reference sequence). The CDR3 runs 12 residues. CDR3 protein: CASSFSGGEQFF.

The J gene is TRBJ2-5, the V gene TRBV10-3; TCRdb's D call, TRBD2, is unchecked because there is no DNA. The CDR3 totals 16 residues. Germline CDR1 reads ENHRY; CDR2 reads SYGVKD. CDR3 sequence reads: CAISESVRLARQTQYF.

The CDR3 protein is CASSLAKDGTDTQYF. This chain links TRBV12-3 or TRBV12-4 with TRBJ2-3. The CDR3 has 15 residues.

The V call is TRBV3-1, the J call TRBJ1-6; TCRdb reports TRBD1, a call that lacks DNA to check it against. The CDR3 is made up of 13 amino acids. From germline, CDR1 is LGHDT and CDR2 YNNKEL (reference sequence). CDR3 region: CASSRRIGVPLHF.

The chain's CDR3 is CASSRRTSGNYEQYF. This chain joins TRBV7-9 and TRBJ2-7; TCRdb picks TRBD2, but there is no DNA to check that call. The CDR3 loop spans 15 amino acids. Germline V gives CDR1 SEHNR, CDR2 FQNEAQ (reference sequence).

The chain recombines TRBV5-5 with TRBJ1-5. Germline V lookup: CDR1 SGHKS, CDR2 YYEKEE (reference sequence). This CDR3 spans 14 amino acids. The CDR3 reads CASSLETANQPQHF.

J is TRBJ2-1 and V is TRBV24-1; no DNA is available, so the TRBD1 call from TCRdb remains unchecked. From germline, CDR1 is KGHDR and CDR2 SFDVKD. CDR3 size: 13 residues. CDR3 loop: CATMRAQGGEQFF.

The V and J genes are TRBV14 and TRBJ2-5. CDR1 SGHDN and CDR2 FVKESK come from the germline V gene. The CDR3 loop spans 12 amino acids. CDR3 loop: CASSQDLETQYF.

The V gene is TRBV12-5, the J gene TRBJ2-5; TCRdb selects TRBD2, and the lack of DNA leaves this call unchecked. Per germline, CDR1 LGHNT and CDR2 FRNRAP. The CDR3 sequence is 16 residues long. CDR3 protein: CASGLRAGGPLETQYF.